This entry lists 25 T cell receptor beta chains sequenced from one sample in a study of Tregs in tolerant kidney transplant recipients (dated by TCRdb to the late 2010s). Receptor libraries were prepared by the immunoSEQ multiplex PCR assay. The clones in this table, taken by TCRdb from immuneACCESS, are in-frame only. Not every clone is retained; where verified, under half of the shortfall comes from an unresolved V gene, and the cause of the rest is unknown. The table for this sample lists under 300,000 clones; approximately 83% of them were counted only once. Jointly, the top ten make up around 0.64% of the sample. The sample comprised CD4+ T cells from blood. The origin of the receptors is a human donor in good health.

V usage is TRBV4-1 and J usage is TRBJ1-5; 8 nucleotides agree with TRBD1. Per germline, CDR1 MGHRA and CDR2 YSYEKL. The V and J ends lost 4 bases and 1 base, in that order; junction bases with no gene match: 0. The CDR3 runs 14 residues. The CDR3 nucleotides read TGCGCCAGCAGCCGGACAGGGAGCAATCAGCCCCAGCATTTT. It yields the protein CASSRTGSNQPQHF.

J is TRBJ2-7 and V is TRBV5-4; D perhaps matches TRBD2 (6 bases). V gave up 2 bases and J gave up 6 bases, with 12 bases separating them. The CDR3 runs to 13 residues. Germline loops: CDR1 SGHNT, CDR2 YYREEE (reference sequence). CDR3 residues: CASSFIGRGEQYF. For the CDR3, the DNA is TGTGCCAGCAGCTTCATCGGGAGAGGCGAGCAGTACTTC.

This clone was seen a single time. The chain employs TRBV29-1 and TRBJ1-1; 9 positions match TRBD1. Germline CDR1 and CDR2: SQVTM and ANQGSEA. V lost 8 bases to trimming and J lost 11 bases; unmatched junction nucleotides: 15. The CDR3 is 13 residues long. For the CDR3, the DNA is TGCAGCATTCTTCCGACAGGGGGTTCGTCGGCTTTCTTT. Amino acid sequence: CSILPTGGSSAFF.

The sample holds one count of this clone. This rearrangement joins TRBV5-5 to TRBJ1-4; the D is unclear. The CDR3 covers 14 residues. Between the trimmed V and J ends, which lost 3 bases and 8 bases, there was a span of 14 bases. The germline CDR1 and CDR2 sequences are SGHKS and YYEKEE (reference sequence). This chain's CDR3 is CASSSYVMGEKLFF. CDR3 bases: TGTGCCAGCAGCTCGTACGTGATGGGGGAAAAACTGTTTTTT.

The rearrangement joins TRBV7-3 to TRBJ2-5, with D tentatively TRBD2 (6 bases). Germline V CDR1 and CDR2: SGHTA, FQGTGA. Trimming left V 5 bases short and J 5 bases short, with 18 bases between. This CDR3 contains 15 residues. The CDR3 spells CASSPTAGLVETQYF. The CDR3 bases are TGTGCCAGCAGCCCCACCGCGGGGCTAGTGGAGACCCAGTACTTC.

The chain has TRBV7-8 and TRBJ1-6, with D perhaps TRBD1 (5 bases). The CDR3 contains 15 residues. The V end was cut by 4 bases, the J end by 9 bases, with 16 bases between. Germline V gives CDR1 SGHVS, CDR2 FQNEAQ. The CDR3, as DNA: TGTGCCAGCAGCTCTAGATGGGGCGGAGGTTCACCCCTCCACTTT. Amino acids: CASSSRWGGGSPLHF.

CDR3 loop: CASSPGPGEKLFF. CDR3 in DNA: TGCGCCAGCAGCCCGGGCCCGGGTGAAAAACTGTTTTTT. This sequence joins TRBV5-1 and TRBJ1-4; D not resolved. CDR1 and CDR2 (germline): SGHRS, YFSETQ. This CDR3 region has 13 residues. V shed 4 bases and J shed 7 bases, with 11 bases lying between them.

This clone came up a few times. The V gene is TRBV5-1, the J gene TRBJ1-2; 7 bases fit TRBD1. Unmatched junction bases numbered 10, after V lost 4 bases and J lost 4 bases. The CDR3 totals 15 residues. The germline gives CDR1 SGHRS, CDR2 YFSETQ. The CDR3 reads CASSLTGTASYGYTF. The CDR3 bases are TGCGCCAGCAGCCTTACCGGGACAGCGAGCTATGGCTACACCTTC.

The rearrangement uses TRBV12-5 and TRBJ2-2; 7 bases are a match to TRBD1. V was pared by 2 bases and J by 6 bases, with 6 bases of the junction left unmatched. CDR1 is LGHNT, CDR2 FRNRAP, per germline. The CDR3 contains 15 residues. The DNA of the CDR3 is TGTGCTAGTGGTTTGACGTTCCAGGGGGCCGGGGAGCTGTTTTTT. Translated, it gives CASGLTFQGAGELFF.

The J gene is TRBJ2-2, the V gene TRBV2; 13 bases match TRBD2. This CDR3 spans 14 amino acids. Germline V gives CDR1 SNHLY, CDR2 FYNNEI. The V segment lost 8 bases and the J segment 7 bases; nucleotides outside the gene matches: 4. The CDR3 coding sequence is TGTGCCAGCCGTACTAGCGGGGGGGACGGGGAGCTGTTTTTT. Amino acids: CASRTSGGDGELFF.

The rearrangement links TRBV18 to TRBJ2-3, with TRBD2 matching over 11 bases. CDR1 and CDR2 from the germline V gene are KGHSH and LQKENI. With 2 bases clipped from V and 4 bases from J, the junction kept 5 bases outside the gene matches. This CDR3 region has 16 residues. The CDR3 coding sequence is TGTGCCAGCTCACCAATCGGACTAGCGGGTGCAGATACGCAGTATTTT. Its protein is CASSPIGLAGADTQYF. Full variable domain (outside the CDR3, taken from reference TRBV18 and TRBJ2-3): NAGVMQNPRHLVRRRGQEARLRCSPMKGHSHVYWYRQLPEEGLKFMVYLQKENIIDESGMPKERFSAEFPKEGPSILRIQQVVRGDSAAYFCASSPIGLAGADTQYFGPGTRLTVL.

The chain uses TRBV5-6 and TRBJ2-1; D ambiguous. The CDR3 totals 15 residues. V lost 4 bases and J lost 0, with 11 bases in between. CDR1 is SGHDT and CDR2 is YYEEEE in the germline V gene. In DNA form, the CDR3 reads TGTGCCAGCAGCAGAACAGATAACTCCTACAATGAGCAGTTCTTC. It encodes CASSRTDNSYNEQFF.

CDR3 sequence reads: CASSPSRTENYGYTF. DNA for the CDR3: TGTGCCAGCTCACCCTCTAGGACAGAAAACTATGGCTACACCTTC. The V gene is TRBV18, the J gene TRBJ1-2, with a weak D call TRBD1 (6 bases). This CDR3 has 15 amino acids. V gave up 3 bases and J gave up 2 bases, with 13 bases separating them. CDR1 is KGHSH, CDR2 LQKENI, per germline.

The DNA of the CDR3 is TGTGCCTCGCAGGGAATCGCGAACACCGGGGAGCTGTTTTTT. This codes for CASQGIANTGELFF. The chain carries TRBV10-3 and TRBJ2-2; D is possibly TRBD1 (5 bases). The CDR3 is made up of 14 amino acids. Germline V gene lookup returns CDR1 ENHRY and CDR2 SYGVKD. V lost 11 bases, J lost 0 bases, and 13 bases lay in between.

This rearrangement joins TRBV29-1 to TRBJ1-2, with D unresolved. Germline-derived CDR1 and CDR2 are SQVTM and ANQGSEA. This CDR3 has 12 amino acids. V lost 7 bases and J lost 2, with 11 bases in between. This CDR3 reads CSGATTNYGYTF. The CDR3 DNA is TGCAGCGGGGCCACAACCAACTATGGCTACACCTTC.

The chain is built from TRBV25-1 and TRBJ1-5; maybe TRBD1 (5 bases). CDR3 length equals 15 residues. The germline V gene encodes CDR1 MGHDK and CDR2 SYGVNS. Deletions cut 1 base from V and 2 bases from J, with 9 bases between. The CDR3 sequence is CASSESIRGNQPQHF. CDR3 DNA: TGTGCCAGCAGTGAATCAATCAGGGGCAATCAGCCCCAGCATTTT.

This clone was observed once. This chain links TRBV11-2 with TRBJ1-2; TRBD1 might be the D (5 bases). Between the trimmed V and J ends, which lost 4 bases and 7 bases, there was a span of 25 bases. The V gene's germline CDR1 is SGHAT and CDR2 FQNNGV. The CDR3 extends over 17 amino acids. CDR3 bases: TGTGCCAGCAGCTCCCCGAGGAGGTTGACGGGGGAAGGTGGCTACACCTTC. It yields the protein CASSSPRRLTGEGGYTF.

The genes are TRBV18 and TRBJ2-3; 9 positions agree with TRBD2. V was clipped by 3 bases and J by 4 bases; unmatched bases: 8. Per the germline V gene, CDR1 is KGHSH and CDR2 is LQKENI. The CDR3 covers 16 residues. The CDR3 sequence: CASSPLAGASADTQYF. CDR3 sequence (DNA): TGTGCCAGCTCACCGTTAGCGGGAGCTAGCGCAGATACGCAGTATTTT.

The sample holds one count of this clone. The J gene is TRBJ2-1, the V gene TRBV7-6; the match to TRBD2 covers 8 bases. The J segment lost 4 bases and the V segment lost 2 bases, leaving 10 bases of the junction unmatched. Germline-derived CDR1 and CDR2 are SGHVS and FNYEAQ. CDR3 length: 17 amino acids. CDR3 sequence: CASSLMGLAGIYNEQFF. In DNA, the CDR3 is TGTGCCAGCAGCTTAATGGGGCTAGCGGGTATATACAATGAGCAGTTCTTC.

The gene calls are TRBV7-3 and TRBJ2-1, with D tentatively TRBD1 (7 bases). CDR1 is SGHTA, CDR2 FQGTGA, per germline. Trimming cost V 5 bases and J 10 bases, with 15 bases left between them. This CDR3 is built from 13 residues. The CDR3 DNA is TGTGCCAGCAGCATAGGAGGGGGCGGCGAGCAGTTCTTC. Amino acids: CASSIGGGGEQFF.

The rearrangement links TRBV6-5 to TRBJ1-2; 7 nucleotides agree with TRBD1. The CDR3 consists of 13 residues. V dropped 6 bases and J dropped 4; count of bases not matched to a gene: 5. Germline V gene lookup returns CDR1 MNHEY and CDR2 SVGAGI. CDR3 in DNA: TGTGCCAGCAGACTGACAGGGAGCTATGGCTACACCTTC. Encoded protein: CASRLTGSYGYTF.

V and J are TRBV10-2 and TRBJ1-5, with D maybe TRBD1 (5 bases). Trimming took 3 bases from V and 7 from J, leaving 16 bases between them. The germline CDR1 and CDR2 sequences are WSHSY and SAAADI. The CDR3 is 15 amino acids. The CDR3 DNA sequence: TGCGCCAGCAGTGAATACGCCGGGGGGGGACAGCCCCAGCATTTT. Its translation is CASSEYAGGGQPQHF.

The V and J genes are TRBV15 and TRBJ2-1, with TRBD1 identical over 8 bases. Trimming removed 1 base from V and 4 bases from J; junction bases left unmatched: 9. The CDR3 totals 17 residues. The germline V gene encodes CDR1 LNHNV and CDR2 YYDKDF (reference sequence). The CDR3 spells CATSRASRDRRYNEQFF. CDR3 nucleotide sequence: TGTGCCACCAGCAGAGCGTCCCGGGACAGGCGATACAATGAGCAGTTCTTC.

This clone has only a few counts. The chain is built from TRBV5-1 and TRBJ2-7; 8 bases fit TRBD1. Germline CDR1 SGHRS, CDR2 YFSETQ. After removal of 4 bases from V and 3 bases from J, the junction contained 9 bases not matched to a gene. This CDR3 is 15 amino acids long. The CDR3 sequence: CASSQFGGQGYEQYF. The CDR3 DNA reads as TGCGCCAGCAGCCAATTTGGAGGACAGGGCTACGAGCAGTACTTC.

The V call is TRBV29-1, the J call TRBJ1-2; D remains unclear. V shed 6 bases and J shed 8 bases, with 13 bases lying between them. The CDR3 totals 11 residues. Germline assignment: CDR1 SQVTM and CDR2 ANQGSEA. DNA for the CDR3: TGCAGCGTCGGGGATGTCTCGGGCTACACCTTC. It encodes CSVGDVSGYTF.